Following are 20 T cell receptor beta chains from one sample sequenced in a study of blood T cells in healthy people across ages. For the second PCR, which ran for roughly 6 to 11 cycles, a sample-barcoded 5' primer and a J-beta primer mix were used. TCRdb re-analysed the 5' RACE reads in MiXCR, keeping a single row per CDR3 protein. Among about 1.1 million distinct CDR3 sequences listed, roughly two fifths were seen once. Source material: blood. The source of these receptors is a young man in good health.

This clonotype came up a few times. The V gene is TRBV6-2 or TRBV6-3, the J gene TRBJ2-3; TRBD1 might be the D (6 bases). With 5 bases removed from V and 3 bases from J, the gap between germline ends came to 15 bases. CDR1 and CDR2 (germline): MNHEY, SVGEGT. This CDR3 has 15 amino acids. The CDR3 bases are TGTGCCAGCAGTATGGGGGCTAGCCGAACAGATACGCAGTATTTT. It codes for CASSMGASRTDTQYF.

About this clonotype: This sequence may be a read error, since a much larger clone differs from it by one base. The chain employs TRBV6-5 and TRBJ2-7; possible D gene TRBD2, 6 bases. Trimming removed 2 bases from V and 1 base from J, with 12 bases in between. CDR3 size: 15 residues. Germline values: CDR1 MNHEY, CDR2 SVGAGI. Written as DNA, the CDR3 is TGTGCCAGCAGTTACGCGGGACGGACGTCCTACGAGCAGTACTTC. Translating it yields CASSYAGRTSYEQYF.

The rearrangement joins TRBV7-9 to TRBJ2-5; 9 bases fit TRBD2. The J call is uncertain, as TRBJ2-1 better fits the DNA end. The germline V gene has CDR1 SEHNR and CDR2 FQNEAQ (reference sequence). This CDR3 contains 15 residues. The CDR3 sequence is CASSFKLAGQETQFF. CDR3 nucleotide sequence: TGTGCCAGCAGCTTCAAACTAGCGGGCCAAGAGACCCAGTTCTTC.

The genes are TRBV20-1 and TRBJ2-1, with D possibly TRBD1 on 6 matching bases. The ends were cut back, 4 bases at V and 7 bases at J, with 14 bases in the middle. CDR3 size: 13 residues. Germline loops: CDR1 DFQATT, CDR2 SNEGSKA (reference sequence). In DNA, the CDR3 is TGCAGTGCTATCAGGGGATTGGGGAATGAGCAGTTCTTC. This codes for CSAIRGLGNEQFF.

In its sample, this clonotype was seen a few times. The gene calls are TRBV6-2 or TRBV6-3 and TRBJ2-3; TRBD1 or TRBD2 may be the D gene (6 bases each). The germline V gene encodes CDR1 MNHEY and CDR2 SVGEGT. The CDR3 has 13 residues. The ends were cut back, 7 bases at V and 2 bases at J, with 10 bases in the middle. DNA for the CDR3: TGTGCCAGCATGGGGGGCCCCACAGATACGCAGTATTTT. Protein: CASMGGPTDTQYF.

Details on this clonotype: An end of the junction does not agree with germline; a read error may underlie this. The rearrangement links TRBV27 to TRBJ1-4; D might be TRBD1 (6 bases). CDR1 MNHEY and CDR2 SMNVEV come from the germline V gene (reference sequence). The CDR3 extends over 15 amino acids. CDR3 sequence: CACSLWGPREEKLFF. CDR3 DNA: TGTGCCTGCAGTTTATGGGGGCCGCGAGAGGAAAAACTGTTTTTT.

With regard to this clonotype: At one end the junction does not follow the germline gene, possibly because of a read error. The chain combines TRBV13 with TRBJ1-1, with TRBD1 as a possible D gene (5 bases). Germline V lookup: CDR1 PRHDT, CDR2 FYEKMQ (reference sequence). This CDR3 is built from 16 residues. This CDR3 is CASSFRGRGMNTEVFF. Written as DNA, the CDR3 is TGTGCCAGCAGCTTTAGAGGGCGGGGGATGAACACTGAAGTTTTCTTT.

This clonotype was recorded a few times. The rearrangement uses TRBV12-3 or TRBV12-4 and TRBJ1-1; the D gene is possibly TRBD1 (6 bases). The V gene lost 5 bases and the J gene lost 1 base, with 11 bases spanning the gap. This CDR3 contains 14 residues. The CDR3 spells CASSPWTANTEAFF. The DNA for the CDR3 is TGTGCCAGCAGTCCCTGGACAGCGAACACTGAAGCTTTCTTT.

This clonotype was found a few times. This chain connects TRBV7-9 to TRBJ2-1, with 7 positions matching TRBD1. This CDR3 contains 16 residues. Germline-derived CDR1 and CDR2 are SEHNR and FQNEAQ (reference sequence). Unmatched junction bases numbered 8, after V lost 2 bases and J lost 4 bases. CDR3 region: CASSLPTGPEYNEQFF. DNA of the CDR3: TGTGCCAGCAGCTTACCGACAGGGCCTGAATACAATGAGCAGTTCTTC.

The chain has TRBV13 and TRBJ2-3, with TRBD2 matching over 14 bases. Germline-derived CDR1 and CDR2 are PRHDT and FYEKMQ (reference sequence). The CDR3 is 17 amino acids. J was trimmed by 2 bases and V by 5 bases; bases with no gene match: 6. The CDR3 spells CASSPGLAGGLTDTQYF. The DNA of the CDR3 is TGTGCCAGCAGCCCAGGACTAGCGGGGGGACTCACAGATACGCAGTATTTT. The variable domain in full, with the rest retrieved from reference TRBV13 and TRBJ2-3, is AAGVIQSPRHLIKEKRETATLKCYPIPRHDTVYWYQQGPGQDPQFLISFYEKMQSDKGSIPDRFSAQQFSDYHSELNMSSLELGDSALYFCASSPGLAGGLTDTQYFGPGTRLTVL.

This clonotype was counted between two and nine times. V gene TRBV20-1 combines with J gene TRBJ1-1; TRBD1 agrees at 8 bases. The trim removed 2 bases at V and 2 bases at J, leaving 10 bases unmatched. Looked up from germline, CDR1 is DFQATT and CDR2 is SNEGSKA (reference sequence). The CDR3 length is 16 residues. The CDR3 here is CSARSKDRALNTEAFF. The CDR3, as DNA: TGCAGTGCTAGAAGTAAGGACAGGGCCCTTAACACTGAAGCTTTCTTT.

This clonotype has a count of ten or more. This chain joins TRBV27 and TRBJ2-7; a weak D match, TRBD1 (5 bases). The CDR3 spans 14 residues. V shed 3 bases and J shed 3 bases, with 12 bases lying between them. Germline V lookup: CDR1 MNHEY, CDR2 SMNVEV (reference sequence). In nucleotides, the CDR3 is TGTGCCAGCAGTTTTGGTAGGCAGGGCTACGAGCAGTACTTC. It encodes CASSFGRQGYEQYF.

This clonotype was seen a few times. The V gene is TRBV6-5, the J gene TRBJ2-3; 13 bases match TRBD2. V shed 4 bases, J shed 3 bases, and the junction held 13 bases outside the gene matches. CDR3 length: 19 amino acids. Germline values: CDR1 MNHEY, CDR2 SVGAGI. The CDR3 region has the DNA TGTGCCAGCAGTTCCTCCACTAGCGGGGGGGAGGGGCGAACAGATACGCAGTATTTT. Its protein product is CASSSSTSGGEGRTDTQYF.

This clonotype has more than one count but fewer than ten. The V and J genes are TRBV7-9 and TRBJ2-3; D is tentatively TRBD1 or TRBD2 (6 bases each). Germline CDR1 reads SEHNR; CDR2 reads FQNEAQ (reference sequence). CDR3 length: 14 amino acids. Trimming removed 6 bases at V and 5 bases at J, with 15 bases between. Here the CDR3 reads CASRGGAARDTQYF. CDR3 sequence (DNA): TGTGCCAGCAGGGGGGGCGCGGCCCGAGATACGCAGTATTTT.

This clonotype has just a few counts. The chain uses TRBV9 and TRBJ2-4, with TRBD2 as a possible D gene (5 bases). Trimming cost V 0 bases and J 8 bases, with 15 bases left between them. Germline CDR1 and CDR2: SGDLS and YYNGEE. This CDR3 is 15 amino acids long. For the CDR3, the DNA is TGTGCCAGCAGCGTAGGTGGCAGCCCGAGGGACATTCAGTACTTC. This gives the protein CASSVGGSPRDIQYF.

This clonotype appeared a few times. This sequence joins TRBV20-1 and TRBJ2-1; no clear D. Germline CDR1 reads DFQATT; CDR2 reads SNEGSKA (reference sequence). Trimming cost V 1 base and J 0 bases, with 10 bases left between them. CDR3 size: 15 residues. For the CDR3, the DNA is TGCAGTGCTAGAGCCCGGCGGAGCTCCTACAATGAGCAGTTCTTC. Its protein is CSARARRSSYNEQFF.

The gene calls are TRBV12-3 or TRBV12-4 and TRBJ2-1; 8 nucleotides align to TRBD1. The CDR3 loop spans 14 amino acids. With V trimmed by 3 bases and J by 7 bases, 5 bases remained unmatched. The DNA for the CDR3 is TGTGCCAGCAGTTTGGGGACAGGATTAAATGAGCAGTTCTTC. Translated, it gives CASSLGTGLNEQFF.

V and J are TRBV29-1 and TRBJ2-2; TRBD1 matches at 10 bases. V lost 4 bases and J lost 3; bases outside the gene matches: 2. CDR1 and CDR2 (germline): SQVTM, ANQGSEA. The CDR3 runs to 14 residues. CDR3 nucleotides: TGCAGCGTTGCAGGACAGGGGGACACCGGGGAGCTGTTTTTT. Encoded protein: CSVAGQGDTGELFF.

This clonotype was recorded a few times. The chain employs TRBV2 and TRBJ2-5; 9 bases map to TRBD2. The trim removed 7 bases at V and 3 bases at J, leaving 6 bases unmatched. Germline V CDR1 and CDR2: SNHLY, FYNNEI. The CDR3 covers 14 residues. The CDR3 protein is CASNVAGAEETQYF. In DNA, the CDR3 is TGTGCCAGCAACGTAGCGGGGGCGGAAGAGACCCAGTACTTC.

The chain combines TRBV20-1 with TRBJ2-1; either TRBD1 or TRBD2 may fit D (5 bases each). CDR1 and CDR2 (germline): DFQATT, SNEGSKA (reference sequence). The CDR3 extends over 18 amino acids. V lost 1 base and J lost 2, with 21 bases in between. This CDR3 reads CSARGGTLRDMAYNEQFF. Here the CDR3 DNA reads TGCAGTGCTAGAGGGGGGACCCTCCGTGACATGGCCTACAATGAGCAGTTCTTC.